This T cell receptor beta chain was retrieved from a study of shared clonotypes between healthy human individuals. Study-wide results and limits: In this cohort, only blood was sampled, and tissue repertoires likely differ. What rarefaction showed was incomplete sorted-subset sequencing despite large depth.

The assay was carried out at the deep level. Assay used: immunoSEQ multiplex PCR; TCRdb lists only in-frame clones, some missing. Found here are 2 million to 3 million clones, more than 85% of them singletons; the top ten hold roughly 0.39%. In this sample, this clone turned up a few times. What it recognizes is unknown. Germline V CDR1 and CDR2: SNHLY, FYNNEI. Trimming cost V 3 bases and J 11 bases, with 4 bases left between them. This CDR3 contains 10 residues. The chain uses TRBV2 and TRBJ1-4; D is unresolved. This TCR was recovered from a man aged 18 to 30 in good health. Some clones in this sample may be carry-over from other donors' samples. Source material: naive CD4+ T cells from PBMCs. Subset here: CD45RA+ positively selected. The CDR3 nucleotides are TGTGCCAGCAGTGAGGGGAAACTGTTTTTT. Its translation: CASSEGKLFF.